These 12 T cell receptor beta chains were sequenced from one sample in a study of radiotherapy plus CTLA-4 blockade in lung cancer. TCRdb keeps only in-frame clones here, not all; method: immunoSEQ multiplex PCR. This sample has 55,000 to 80,000 clones, with roughly three quarters found just once. This material consisted of peripheral blood, taken from a patient treated with radiotherapy plus ipilimumab. The receptors derive from a human donor with non-small cell lung cancer who had a complete response to radiotherapy plus ipilimumab.

The chain joins TRBV6-5 to TRBJ1-1; D is undetermined. V lost 10 bases, J lost 5 bases, and 14 bases lay in between. The CDR3 spans 12 residues. Per the germline V gene, CDR1 is MNHEY and CDR2 is SVGAGI. CDR3 sequence: CATLRVGTEAFF. The CDR3 DNA follows: TGTGCCACCTTAAGAGTGGGGACTGAAGCTTTCTTT.

The genes are TRBV4-1 and TRBJ1-3; tentative D call: TRBD1 (5 bases). V was clipped by 0 bases and J by 3 bases, with 9 bases between them. CDR1 and CDR2 from the germline V gene are MGHRA and YSYEKL. The CDR3 totals 15 residues. The CDR3 region has the DNA TGCGCCAGCAGCCAAGAAGTGGGGCATGGAAACACCATATATTTT. The encoded protein is CASSQEVGHGNTIYF.

This chain connects TRBV7-9 to TRBJ1-4; tentative D call: TRBD1 (6 bases). With 5 bases removed from V and 2 bases from J, the gap between germline ends came to 12 bases. Germline CDR1 is SEHNR and CDR2 is FQNEAQ (reference sequence). The length of the CDR3 is 15 residues. This CDR3 is CASSGQSLTNEKLFF. The CDR3 DNA sequence: TGTGCCAGCAGCGGACAGTCGCTGACTAATGAAAAACTGTTTTTT.

The chain employs TRBV11-2 and TRBJ2-3; 8 nucleotides align to TRBD2. Germline-derived CDR1 and CDR2 are SGHAT and FQNNGV. Trimming took 5 bases from V and 7 from J; bases not matched to a gene: 5. The CDR3 runs 13 residues. The DNA of the CDR3 is TGTGCCAGCAGCACCGGGGGGGCAAATACGCAGTATTTT. It specifies CASSTGGANTQYF.

This chain uses TRBV30 with TRBJ2-1; D is undetermined. Deletions cut 1 base from V and 8 bases from J, with 3 bases between. Germline V lookup: CDR1 GTSNPN, CDR2 SVGIG (reference sequence). The length of the CDR3 is 10 residues. DNA of the CDR3: TGTGCCTGGAGTGATGATGAGCAGTTCTTC. It is translated as CAWSDDEQFF.

The CDR3 loop reads CASSEFDSYNEQFF. The CDR3 region has the DNA TGTGCCAGCAGTGAATTCGACAGCTACAATGAGCAGTTCTTC. This rearrangement joins TRBV6-1 to TRBJ2-1; tentative D call: TRBD1 (5 bases). This CDR3 comprises 14 residues. In germline, CDR1 is MNHNS, CDR2 SASEGT. Deletions cut 2 bases from V and 3 bases from J, with 8 bases between.

V and J are TRBV6-4 and TRBJ1-1, with 9 positions matching TRBD1. The CDR3 is 14 residues long. The germline V gene has CDR1 MRHNA and CDR2 SNTAGT. V shed 5 bases, J shed 4 bases, and the junction held 5 bases outside the gene matches. The CDR3 reads CASSLTGGLTEAFF. In DNA, the CDR3 is TGTGCCAGCAGTTTAACAGGGGGCCTCACTGAAGCTTTCTTT.

V and J are TRBV6-1 and TRBJ1-2; tentatively, D is TRBD1 (6 bases). V lost 3 bases, J lost 6 bases, and 11 bases lay in between. This CDR3 region has 13 residues. Germline CDR1 MNHNS, CDR2 SASEGT. The CDR3 protein is CASSESKGDGYTF. CDR3 nucleotide sequence: TGTGCCAGCAGTGAGAGCAAGGGGGATGGCTACACCTTC.

The chain employs TRBV6-5 and TRBJ1-2; 8 bases are shared with TRBD1. The CDR3 runs to 13 residues. V trimming: 5 bases; J trimming: 2 bases; junction bases outside the gene matches: 1. Germline V gene lookup returns CDR1 MNHEY and CDR2 SVGAGI. The CDR3 is CASSRDRNYGYTF. The CDR3 DNA follows: TGTGCCAGCAGTCGGGACAGGAACTATGGCTACACCTTC.

A single count supports this clone. This chain connects TRBV6-5 to TRBJ1-1; D is ambiguous. The V and J ends lost 5 bases and 1 base respectively, with 14 bases between them. The germline CDR1 and CDR2 sequences are MNHEY and SVGAGI. This CDR3 has 15 amino acids. The CDR3 coding sequence is TGTGCCAGCAGTCCCTTTGGAGGGAGGAACACTGAAGCTTTCTTT. It codes for CASSPFGGRNTEAFF.

The chain employs TRBV27 and TRBJ1-2; no definite D call. Per the germline V gene, CDR1 is MNHEY and CDR2 is SMNVEV (reference sequence). The CDR3 contains 13 residues. V shed 3 bases and J shed 4 bases, with 9 bases lying between them. The CDR3: CASSFSIGYGYTF. DNA for the CDR3: TGTGCCAGCAGTTTTTCGATTGGCTATGGCTACACCTTC.

V usage is TRBV27 and J usage is TRBJ2-7; 7 positions match TRBD1. V trimming: 6 bases; J trimming: 0 bases; junction bases outside the gene matches: 5. This CDR3 is 14 amino acids long. The germline V gene has CDR1 MNHEY and CDR2 SMNVEV (reference sequence). CDR3 bases: TGTGCCAGCAGGGACCGGGACAGCTCCTACGAGCAGTACTTC. It yields the protein CASRDRDSSYEQYF.